This T cell receptor beta chain was profiled in a study of vaccination effects on CD4 cells after COVID-19. Note on this clone: Its specificity is not known.

Antigen-specific CD4+ T cells were expanded with viral peptide pools in the ViraFEST assay before sequencing. Culture proceeded for about ten days, and CD4+ T cells were then isolated. Subjects were given two BNT162b2 or mRNA-1273 vaccine doses. Clones were sequenced by immunoSEQ multiplex PCR, and TCRdb holds only the in-frame ones, with some missing. Among 30,000 to 40,000 clones listed, about 80% were seen once. The CDR3 spans 14 residues. In germline, CDR1 is SGHAT, CDR2 FQDESV (reference sequence). The V and J ends lost 7 bases and 0 bases, in that order; junction bases with no gene match: 5. The receptor's source is a human donor who received a COVID-19 vaccine. Some clones in this sample may be carry-over from other donors' samples. Source: CD4+ T cells from PBMCs cultured with HCoV-NL63 spike peptides, taken after COVID-19 vaccination. The chain combines TRBV11-1 with TRBJ1-1; 7 bases fit TRBD1. The CDR3 sequence: CASTGQRMNTEAFF. The CDR3 nucleotides are TGTGCCAGCACGGGACAGCGCATGAACACTGAAGCTTTCTTT.